This T cell receptor beta chain was captured in a study of neurological immune-mediated disorders (dated by TCRdb to between 2018 and 2020). Context from the whole study: Of the 35 or so multiple sclerosis patients, about 31 had relapsing-remitting MS and 3 had secondary progressive MS. Peripheral blood TCR-beta repertoires from HTLV-I-associated myelopathy (HAM/TSP) patients, multiple sclerosis patients and healthy controls were compared by UMI-based sequencing. Alongside PBMC samples, the set of 106 TCR-beta libraries contained longitudinal samples, technical triplicates, and paired CD4+ and CD8+ T-cell subsets that had been sorted. Of the 68 subjects in the cohort, around 15 were HAM/TSP patients, some 35 were multiple sclerosis patients, and approximately 20 were healthy controls.

The V end gives up 4 bases and the J end 10 bases, leaving 17 bases in the junction not matched to a gene. CDR1 and CDR2 were assigned from the germline V gene as SGHRS and YFSETQ. CDR3 length: 16 amino acids, cysteine to phenylalanine. Here the CDR3 DNA is all that survives: 48 bases in frame from base 1. This clonotype was counted many times. Its antigen remains undetermined. No quality values exist for individual bases; no much larger clone is one base distant. General conclusions and limits of the study: In phylogenetic analysis, the repertoires of 18 of 34 MS patients grouped into a cluster of related CDR3 sequences, which suggests a possible signature at the repertoire level. Across subjects, expanded clones never shared an identical CDR3 amino acid sequence, which suggests that the TCR-beta repertoires in every group were private. TCR clonal expansion was greatest in HAM/TSP patients and smallest in MS patients, who ranked below even healthy controls. The MS cluster showed no association with clinical or MRI features, and the authors stated that larger cohorts are needed.

To synthesize cDNA, template-switch 5'RACE was performed with a primer carrying a 10-nucleotide random unique molecular identifier so that each TCR transcript was tagged. Every sequencing run yielded over 180 million TCR-beta sequences covering 15-18 subjects. Total RNA was extracted with the RNeasy kit. Using the KAPA Real-time Library Amplification kit, TCR-beta VDJ regions were amplified with primers for the TCR constant region and the 5'RACE anchor. A first PCR added sample indexes and Illumina adaptors, after which a second PCR increased the library yield. After purification with Ampure beads, the TCR product of roughly 650 bp was size-selected on a 2% E-gel SizeSelection system. Before pooling, libraries had their quality checked on a Bioanalyzer, their concentration measured with Qubit, and their quantity determined with the Kapa Library Quantification kit. Libraries were sequenced paired-end 2 x 150 bp on an Illumina HiSeq 2500. To increase sequence diversity, about 25-30% phiX was spiked into each library pool. The authors' analysis ran thus. The quality-filtered reads were processed with the UMI-based MiGEC pipeline, whose error correction step removed more than 85% of the raw TCR sequences. VDJ genes were aligned to IMGT germline references, and each clonotype was defined by a unique CDR3 amino acid sequence together with V-J genes. Clonal expansion, Shannon diversity and CDR3 relatedness were evaluated with VDJtools (CalcPairwiseDistances, ClusterSamples), while phylogenetic trees were built in CLCbio workbench. Clones with at least 8 unique UMIs were defined as expanded, with this threshold being based on coefficient-of-variation modelling across technical triplicates. Starting from the raw public reads, TCRdb applied fastp trimming at Q25, assembled clones with MiXCR and retained in-frame beta chains. Identical CDR3 protein sequences are pooled into one entry, listed with their most common genes and DNA. TCRdb, rather than the study authors, made the V and J calls. The sample table records roughly 60,000 distinct CDR3 sequences; 3.5% to 4% of these occur just once. The ten largest clones represent 1.9% of the sample.

For sorted-subset TCR libraries, some 1 million sorted CD4+ or CD8+ T cells were used. The multiple sclerosis patients were enrolled in a US clinical protocol that evaluated disease progression with magnetic resonance imaging. PBMCs were separated from peripheral blood using Ficoll-Hypaque density gradient centrifugation and then cryopreserved in liquid nitrogen. Paired sorted CD4+ and CD8+ subsets came from healthy controls, HAM/TSP patients and MS patients. The clonotype comes from a woman in her forties with multiple sclerosis. Source material: CD4+ T cells from blood. The chain joins TRBV5-1 to TRBJ2-3, and 8 junctional nucleotides match TRBD2. CDR3 protein: CASSGVAGTPTVAQYF. The nucleotide sequence is TGCGCCAGCAGCGGGGTAGCGGGGACTCCAACGGTGGCGCAGTATTTT.